Following are 16 T cell receptor beta chains from one sample sequenced in a study of PD-1 blockade in classical Hodgkin lymphoma. The method was immunoSEQ multiplex PCR; TCRdb's version includes in-frame clones alone and lacks a portion of them. The sample has 43,000 or so clones, approximately 78% seen once. Time point of the sample: cycle 4 day 1 (C4D1), after less than seven weeks of nivolumab. No patient escaped relapse after autologous stem cell transplantation, and brentuximab vedotin exposure varied. Source: peripheral blood mononuclear cells (PBMCs), taken before the fourth cycle of nivolumab. The origin of the receptors is a human donor with classical Hodgkin lymphoma.

V is TRBV7-2 and J is TRBJ1-2; D is possibly TRBD1 (6 bases). Trimming cost V 1 base and J 4 bases, with 10 bases left between them. This CDR3 contains 14 residues. Germline CDR1 is SGHTA and CDR2 is FQGNSA. CDR3 sequence (DNA): TGTGCCAGCAGCTTAGTTACAGGGACCTATGGCTACACCTTC. Translating gives CASSLVTGTYGYTF.

This clone was observed at least ten times. The chain employs TRBV15 and TRBJ1-2; 8 positions agree with TRBD1. J lost 8 bases, V lost 5 bases, and 13 bases had no gene match. Germline V gene data show CDR1 as LNHNV and CDR2 as YYDKDF (reference sequence). The CDR3 has 15 amino acids. The CDR3 DNA is TGTGCCACCAGCTCTGCGACAGGGGCTTCGGGCGGCTACACCTTC. Protein product: CATSSATGASGGYTF.

The genes are TRBV23-1 and TRBJ1-1; tentatively, D is TRBD1 (5 bases). TRBV23-1 is identified as an open reading frame with a role that is uncertain. Trimming pared 3 bases from V and 4 bases from J, leaving 15 bases between. The CDR3 consists of 15 residues. This CDR3 is CASSQAWGGGTEAFF. CDR3 coding DNA: TGCGCCAGCAGTCAGGCGTGGGGCGGAGGCACTGAAGCTTTCTTT.

This clone was recorded at least ten times. The chain combines TRBV19 with TRBJ2-2; D call uncertain. Deletions cut 6 bases from V and 0 bases from J, with 5 bases between. In germline, CDR1 is LNHDA, CDR2 SQIVND (reference sequence). CDR3 length: 13 amino acids. The CDR3 sequence is CASRGPNTGELFF. The CDR3 DNA is TGTGCCAGTAGAGGTCCGAACACCGGGGAGCTGTTTTTT. Full variable domain (rest looked up from reference TRBV19 and TRBJ2-2): DGGITQSPKYLFRKEGQNVTLSCEQNLNHDAMYWYRQDPGQGLRLIYYSQIVNDFQKGDIAEGYSVSREKKESFPLTVTSAQKNPTAFYLCASRGPNTGELFFGEGSRLTVL.

The gene calls are TRBV7-6 and TRBJ1-6, with 10 bases aligning to TRBD1. V gave up 2 bases and J gave up 9 bases; unmatched junction bases: 4. Germline CDR1 reads SGHVS; CDR2 reads FNYEAQ. The CDR3 consists of 15 residues. CDR3 amino acids: CASSLQGQGISPLHF. The CDR3 nucleotides read TGTGCCAGCAGCTTACAGGGACAGGGGATTTCACCCCTCCACTTT.

V is TRBV13 and J is TRBJ1-2, with TRBD1 matching over 8 bases. The V and J ends lost 2 bases and 7 bases, in that order; junction bases with no gene match: 15. The CDR3 consists of 17 residues. Germline CDR1 reads PRHDT; CDR2 reads FYEKMQ (reference sequence). CDR3 DNA sequence: TGTGCCAGCAGCTTAATGGGGACAGGCCTTGGATATGGTGGCTACACCTTC. Amino acids: CASSLMGTGLGYGGYTF.

J is TRBJ2-2 and V is TRBV7-8, with D perhaps matching TRBD1 (6 bases). There are 18 residues in the CDR3. From germline, CDR1 is SGHVS and CDR2 FQNEAQ. Between the trimmed V and J ends, which lost 5 bases and 0 bases, there was a span of 19 bases. CDR3 coding DNA: TGTGCCAGCAGCCCCCGAAGAAAGGGGGTAACGAACACCGGGGAGCTGTTTTTT. It specifies CASSPRRKGVTNTGELFF. Full variable domain (rest looked up from reference TRBV7-8 and TRBJ2-2): GAGVSQSPRYKVAKRGQDVALRCDPISGHVSLFWYQQALGQGPEFLTYFQNEAQLDKSGLPSDRFFAERPEGSVSTLKIQRTQQEDSAVYLCASSPRRKGVTNTGELFFGEGSRLTVL.

This rearrangement joins TRBV29-1 to TRBJ1-2; 7 nucleotides match TRBD1. Per germline, CDR1 SQVTM and CDR2 ANQGSEA. The CDR3 sequence is 14 residues long. Trimming removed 2 bases from V and 4 bases from J; junction bases left unmatched: 7. The DNA of the CDR3 is TGCAGCGTTGAAAGGTCCGCAGGGGGCTATGGCTACACCTTC. Amino acids: CSVERSAGGYGYTF.

In regard to this clone: Additional DNA sequences in this sample encode the identical CDR3. The rearrangement joins TRBV5-1 to TRBJ2-1; 7 positions match TRBD2. This CDR3 has 14 amino acids. V lost 2 bases to trimming and J lost 7 bases; unmatched junction nucleotides: 6. Germline CDR1 and CDR2: SGHRS and YFSETQ. The CDR3 here is CASSFQGGVNEQFF. The CDR3 DNA sequence: TGCGCCAGCAGCTTCCAGGGAGGGGTTAATGAGCAGTTCTTC. The variable domain in full, completed from reference TRBV5-1 and TRBJ2-1, reads KAGVTQTPRYLIKTRGQQVTLSCSPISGHRSVSWYQQTPGQGLQFLFEYFSETQRNKGNFPGRFSGRQFSNSRSEMNVSTLELGDSALYLCASSFQGGVNEQFFGPGTRLTVL.

The genes are TRBV19 and TRBJ2-5; D is undetermined. The CDR3 totals 16 residues. Germline V CDR1 and CDR2: LNHDA, SQIVND (reference sequence). V was trimmed by 3 bases and J by 4 bases, leaving 18 bases between them. Here the CDR3 DNA reads TGTGCCAGTAGTATCTGGAAGTCTTCCACCCCAGAGACCCAGTACTTC. Translating gives CASSIWKSSTPETQYF.

The V and J genes are TRBV20-1 and TRBJ2-1, with unresolved D. Germline CDR1 is DFQATT and CDR2 is SNEGSKA (reference sequence). V lost 6 bases and J 4 bases, leaving 7 bases between the germline ends. The CDR3 extends over 11 amino acids. CDR3 DNA sequence: TGCAGTGCCCCAACATACAATGAGCAGTTCTTC. Protein product: CSAPTYNEQFF.

This clone has only one observation. The chain employs TRBV7-9 and TRBJ1-1, with D possibly being TRBD1 (5 bases). The germline V gene has CDR1 SEHNR and CDR2 FQNEAQ (reference sequence). This CDR3 contains 14 residues. The V end lost 4 bases, the J end lost 4 bases, and 13 bases lay between the germline ends. Here the CDR3 reads CASSSRGGVTEAFF. In DNA, the CDR3 is TGTGCCAGCAGCTCCCGCGGAGGGGTCACTGAAGCTTTCTTT.

The chain recombines TRBV2 with TRBJ2-4; 7 bases fit TRBD2. This CDR3 is built from 12 residues. Germline CDR1 reads SNHLY; CDR2 reads FYNNEI. J gave up 9 bases and V 9 bases, and 8 bases lay outside the gene matches. The CDR3 here is CASSLGEGIQYF. CDR3 coding DNA: TGTGCCAGTTCATTGGGGGAGGGCATTCAGTACTTC.

The chain couples TRBV2 to TRBJ2-2; TRBD1 is a possible D gene (5 bases). The CDR3 extends over 13 amino acids. Trimming shortened V by 7 bases and J by 9 bases, and 15 bases separated the two germline ends. CDR1 SNHLY and CDR2 FYNNEI come from the germline V gene. The CDR3 DNA follows: TGTGCCAGCACTATTCTAAGGGGCCGGGAGCTGTTTTTT. This translates into CASTILRGRELFF.

The chain uses TRBV27 and TRBJ2-6; TRBD2 might be the D (5 bases). This CDR3 has 19 residues. V was trimmed by 3 bases and J by 0 bases, leaving 18 bases between them. The V gene's germline CDR1 is MNHEY and CDR2 SMNVEV (reference sequence). The CDR3 sequence: CASSFNRFPDYSGANVLTF. In DNA, the CDR3 is TGTGCCAGCAGTTTCAACAGATTCCCTGACTACTCTGGGGCCAACGTCCTGACTTTC.

The V gene is TRBV6-6, the J gene TRBJ2-5; D gene uncertain. The J call may be mistaken, given a closer DNA end match to TRBJ2-7. The germline V gene encodes CDR1 MNHNY and CDR2 SVGAGI (reference sequence). The CDR3 covers 14 residues. The CDR3 spells CASSPSAVSGEQYF. The DNA of the CDR3 is TGTGCCAGCAGCCCTTCGGCGGTGTCGGGCGAGCAGTACTTC.